The 16 T cell receptor beta chains listed next were all sequenced from one sample in a study of blood T cells in healthy people across ages. Sample-barcoded 5' priming and a J-beta primer mix drove a second PCR of roughly 6 to 12 cycles. TCRdb redid the calling of the 5' RACE reads with MiXCR, one entry per CDR3 protein. The top ten hold roughly 8.2% of the sample, which has around 1.5 million distinct CDR3 sequences, around 42% seen once. The specimen was blood. These receptor sequences come from a woman under 30 in good health.

The rearrangement joins TRBV9 to TRBJ1-2; D uncertain. Germline assignment: CDR1 SGDLS and CDR2 YYNGEE. V was pared by 3 bases and J by 6 bases, with 21 bases between. The CDR3 has 16 amino acids. CDR3 loop: CASSANQYRVGNGYTF. The CDR3 DNA reads TGTGCCAGCAGCGCCAATCAATATAGGGTCGGTAATGGCTACACCTTC.

The rearrangement joins TRBV11-2 to TRBJ2-5, with no clear D. CDR3 length: 13 amino acids. Germline V gene sequence: CDR1 SGHAT, CDR2 FQNNGV. Trimming pared 3 bases from V and 5 bases from J, leaving 10 bases between. The CDR3 region is CASSFSPGETQYF. The CDR3 DNA sequence: TGTGCCAGCAGCTTTTCGCCTGGGGAGACCCAGTACTTC. The entire variable domain, with the rest obtained from reference TRBV11-2 and TRBJ2-5, is as follows: EAGVAQSPRYKIIEKRQSVAFWCNPISGHATLYWYQQILGQGPKLLIQFQNNGVVDDSQLPKDRFSAERLKGVDSTLKIQPAKLEDSAVYLCASSFSPGETQYFGPGTRLLVL.

The CDR3 nucleotides are TGTGCCAGCAGCCCACTAGCGGCTACCTCCTTGGGTGGTGAGCAGTTCTTC. Translated, it gives CASSPLAATSLGGEQFF. The rearrangement links TRBV3-1 to TRBJ2-1; 8 bases are a match to TRBD2. Germline loops: CDR1 LGHDT, CDR2 YNNKEL (reference sequence). The CDR3 sequence is 17 residues long. After removal of 4 bases from V and 9 bases from J, the junction contained 17 bases not matched to a gene.

The table lists this clonotype with a few counts. This sequence joins TRBV12-3 or TRBV12-4 and TRBJ2-3, with D possibly matching TRBD1 (5 bases). With 2 bases removed from V and 1 base from J, the gap between germline ends came to 16 bases. The CDR3 spans 17 residues. The CDR3 here is CASSLYFRGAGTDTQYF. CDR3 DNA: TGTGCCAGCAGTTTATATTTTAGGGGCGCCGGCACAGATACGCAGTATTTT.

This sequence joins TRBV10-3 and TRBJ1-2, with 8 bases aligning to TRBD1. V was pared by 7 bases and J by 4 bases, with 14 bases of the junction left unmatched. CDR3 length equals 16 residues. Germline CDR1 ENHRY, CDR2 SYGVKD. CDR3 protein: CAIIGPQGERIYGYTF. The CDR3 DNA reads as TGTGCCATCATAGGGCCACAGGGGGAGCGAATCTATGGCTACACCTTC.

This clonotype was observed a few times. The chain uses TRBV29-1 and TRBJ1-1; D not certain. The germline V and J ends were trimmed by 3 bases and 8 bases, with 19 bases remaining between them. Germline V gives CDR1 SQVTM, CDR2 ANQGSEA. There are 14 residues in the CDR3. The DNA of the CDR3 is TGCAGCGTTGACATAGGATCAGGACGGTCGGAAGCTTTCTTT. Its protein is CSVDIGSGRSEAFF.

This clonotype has just a few counts. This chain joins TRBV20-1 and TRBJ2-1; 7 bases are shared with TRBD1. Per the germline V gene, CDR1 is DFQATT and CDR2 is SNEGSKA (reference sequence). This CDR3 is built from 13 residues. J gave up 5 bases and V 7 bases, and 8 bases lay outside the gene matches. The DNA of the CDR3 is TGCAGTGACGAGGGACAGCTAGACAATGAGCAGTTCTTC. Residues: CSDEGQLDNEQFF.

The chain employs TRBV20-1 and TRBJ1-5; the D is unclear. The germline gives CDR1 DFQATT, CDR2 SNEGSKA (reference sequence). This CDR3 is 15 amino acids long. Between the trimmed V and J ends, which lost 3 bases and 3 bases, there was a span of 15 bases. CDR3 region: CSASRGGQVNQPQHF. For the CDR3, the DNA is TGCAGTGCTAGCCGCGGAGGGCAGGTCAATCAGCCCCAGCATTTT.

This clonotype showed up just a few times. The chain has TRBV10-2 and TRBJ2-1; D not resolved. This CDR3 spans 13 amino acids. The V gene lost 2 bases and the J gene lost 7 bases, with 9 bases spanning the gap. Germline CDR1 WSHSY, CDR2 SAAADI. The CDR3 loop is CASSEKRRNEQFF. The CDR3 DNA reads as TGCGCCAGCAGTGAGAAGAGGCGGAATGAGCAGTTCTTC.

This clonotype was seen a few times. The genes are TRBV20-1 and TRBJ2-1; D is possibly TRBD2 (5 bases). TRBJ2-7 explains the end of the DNA better; the J call may be wrong. Germline CDR1 and CDR2: DFQATT and SNEGSKA (reference sequence). The CDR3 totals 15 residues. This CDR3 reads CSARADWSSYNEQYF. In DNA form, the CDR3 reads TGCAGTGCTAGAGCGGACTGGAGCTCCTACAATGAGCAGTACTTC.

This clonotype turned up a few times. J is TRBJ2-4 and V is TRBV18; a possible D gene is TRBD2 (6 bases). The V end lost 0 bases, the J end lost 10 bases, and 13 bases lay between the germline ends. There are 14 residues in the CDR3. The V gene's germline CDR1 is KGHSH and CDR2 LQKENI. This CDR3 reads CASSPPAPAGIQYF. Here the CDR3 DNA reads TGTGCCAGCTCACCACCTGCCCCGGCGGGGATTCAGTACTTC.

This clonotype was seen a handful of times. This chain's CDR3 is CASSLLGVDTQYF. The CDR3 nucleotides are TGTGCCAGCAGTCTACTAGGGGTTGATACGCAGTATTTT. The rearrangement links TRBV6-5 to TRBJ2-3, with D perhaps given as TRBD1 or TRBD2 (5 bases each). V was trimmed by 5 bases and J by 6 bases, leaving 12 bases between them. Germline V gene sequence: CDR1 MNHEY, CDR2 SVGAGI. This CDR3 region has 13 residues.

The chain combines TRBV28 with TRBJ2-7; a possible D gene is TRBD2 (6 bases). The CDR3 runs to 12 residues. The V and J ends lost 7 bases and 6 bases respectively, with 13 bases between them. CDR1 and CDR2 (germline): MDHEN, SYDVKM. CDR3 sequence: CASNRDSVEQYF. The CDR3 DNA sequence: TGTGCCAGCAACCGGGACTCCGTCGAGCAGTACTTC.

Only a few counts were recorded for this clonotype. This chain connects TRBV20-1 to TRBJ2-3; D may correspond to TRBD1 or TRBD2 (5 bases each). Trimming took off 5 bases at V and 2 bases at J, with 20 bases between the two ends. The CDR3 runs to 16 residues. The V gene's germline CDR1 is DFQATT and CDR2 SNEGSKA (reference sequence). The CDR3 DNA follows: TGCAGTGCTTGGCCCCCCTTGAGGGACCACACAGATACGCAGTATTTT. Translating it yields CSAWPPLRDHTDTQYF.

The V call is TRBV10-3, the J call TRBJ2-3, with 7 bases matching TRBD2. Trimming took 11 bases from V and 0 from J; bases not matched to a gene: 8. The CDR3 consists of 14 residues. Looked up from germline, CDR1 is ENHRY and CDR2 is SYGVKD. CDR3 sequence: CAHRGVASTDTQYF. The DNA of the CDR3 is TGTGCCCATCGGGGGGTGGCTAGCACAGATACGCAGTATTTT.

V usage is TRBV7-6 and J usage is TRBJ1-1, with D possibly matching TRBD1 (5 bases). The V end lost 2 bases, the J end lost 2 bases, and 12 bases lay between the germline ends. Germline V gene sequence: CDR1 SGHVS, CDR2 FNYEAQ. The CDR3 length is 15 residues. The CDR3 is CASSLYSGSNTEAFF. DNA of the CDR3: TGTGCCAGCAGCTTATACTCAGGGAGCAACACTGAAGCTTTCTTT.